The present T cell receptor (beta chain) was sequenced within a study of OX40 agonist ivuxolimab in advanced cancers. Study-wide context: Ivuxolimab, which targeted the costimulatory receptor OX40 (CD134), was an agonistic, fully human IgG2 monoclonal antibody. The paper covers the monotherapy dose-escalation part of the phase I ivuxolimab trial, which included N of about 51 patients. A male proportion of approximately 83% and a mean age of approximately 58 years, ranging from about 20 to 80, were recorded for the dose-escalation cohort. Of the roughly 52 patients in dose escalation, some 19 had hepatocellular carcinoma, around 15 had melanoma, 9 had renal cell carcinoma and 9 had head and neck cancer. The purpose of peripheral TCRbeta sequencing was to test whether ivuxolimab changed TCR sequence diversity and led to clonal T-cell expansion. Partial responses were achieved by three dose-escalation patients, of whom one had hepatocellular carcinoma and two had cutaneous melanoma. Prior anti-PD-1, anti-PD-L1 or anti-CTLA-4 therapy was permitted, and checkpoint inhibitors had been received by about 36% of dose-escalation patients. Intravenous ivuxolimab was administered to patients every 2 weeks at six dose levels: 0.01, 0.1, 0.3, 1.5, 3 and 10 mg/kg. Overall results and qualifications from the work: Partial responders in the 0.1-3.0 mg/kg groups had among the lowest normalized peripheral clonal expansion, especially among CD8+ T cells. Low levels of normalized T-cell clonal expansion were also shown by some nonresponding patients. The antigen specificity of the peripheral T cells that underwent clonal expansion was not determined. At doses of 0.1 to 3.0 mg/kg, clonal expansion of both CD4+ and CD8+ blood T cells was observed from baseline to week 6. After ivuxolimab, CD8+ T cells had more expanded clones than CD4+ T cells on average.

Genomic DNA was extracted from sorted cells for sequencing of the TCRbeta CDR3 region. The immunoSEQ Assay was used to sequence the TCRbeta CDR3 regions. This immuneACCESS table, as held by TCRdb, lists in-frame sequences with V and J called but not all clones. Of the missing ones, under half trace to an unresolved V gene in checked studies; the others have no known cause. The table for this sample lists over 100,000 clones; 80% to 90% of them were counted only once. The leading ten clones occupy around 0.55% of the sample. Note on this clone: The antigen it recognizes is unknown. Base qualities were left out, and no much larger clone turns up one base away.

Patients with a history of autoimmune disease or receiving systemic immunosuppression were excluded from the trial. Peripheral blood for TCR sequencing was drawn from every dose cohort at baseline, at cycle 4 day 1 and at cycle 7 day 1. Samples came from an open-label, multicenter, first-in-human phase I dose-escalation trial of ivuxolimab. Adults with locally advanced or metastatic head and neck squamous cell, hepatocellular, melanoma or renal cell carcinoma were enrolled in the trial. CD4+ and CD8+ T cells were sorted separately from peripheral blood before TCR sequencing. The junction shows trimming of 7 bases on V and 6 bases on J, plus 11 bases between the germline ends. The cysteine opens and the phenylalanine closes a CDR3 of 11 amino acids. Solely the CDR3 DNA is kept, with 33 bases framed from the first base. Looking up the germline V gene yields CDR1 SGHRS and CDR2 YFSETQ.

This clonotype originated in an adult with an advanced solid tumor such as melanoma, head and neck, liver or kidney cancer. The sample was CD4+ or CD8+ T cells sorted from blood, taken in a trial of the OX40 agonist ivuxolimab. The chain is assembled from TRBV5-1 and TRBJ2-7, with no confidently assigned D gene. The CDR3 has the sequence CASCRRAEQYF. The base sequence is TGCGCCAGCTGCCGAAGGGCCGAGCAGTACTTC.